The rows below give T cell receptor beta chains drawn from one sample of a study of OX40 agonist ivuxolimab in advanced cancers. Produced via immunoSEQ multiplex PCR; TCRdb's table is partial and in-frame only. The sample consists of around 14,000 clones, roughly 89% of them appearing once. The material was CD4+ or CD8+ T cells sorted from blood, obtained in a trial of the OX40 agonist ivuxolimab. These receptor sequences come from an adult with an advanced solid tumor such as melanoma, head and neck, liver or kidney cancer. Both conserved end residues are part of each CDR3. The D gene is left open where the match is weak. The listing skips clone size in some rows; elsewhere it reads once, few, many or a size class.

J,V,size,D,DNA,CDR3
TRBJ2-7,TRBV7-7,NA,NA,TGTGCCAGCAGCTTTGCACAGGGTTACGAGCAGTACTTC,CASSFAQGYEQYF
TRBJ2-1,TRBV2,NA,NA,TGTGCCAGCAGGAAGGACCCGACGGGTCGTAACAATGAGCAGTTCTTC,CASRKDPTGRNNEQFF
TRBJ2-2,TRBV7-9,NA,TRBD2,TGTGCCAGCAGCCCCACTAGCGGGAAGAACACCGGGGAGCTGTTTTTT,CASSPTSGKNTGELFF
TRBJ2-3,TRBV10-1,NA,NA,TGCGCCAGCAGTGAGTCCACTTGGACAGATACGCAGTATTTT,CASSESTWTDTQYF
TRBJ2-7,TRBV4-1,NA,TRBD1,TGCGCCAGCAGCCAACGGGACAGGGCTGACGAGCAGTACTTC,CASSQRDRADEQYF
TRBJ2-3,TRBV27,NA,TRBD2,TGTGCCAGCAGTTGCGCTAGCGGGAGGGCTGGAGATACGCAGTATTTT,CASSCASGRAGDTQYF
TRBJ1-3,TRBV28,NA,NA,TGTGCCAGCAGTCGTTCAACCGGAAACACCATATATTTT,CASSRSTGNTIYF
TRBJ2-2,TRBV18,once,NA,TGTGCCAGCTCACCAGAGAACGGGGAGCTGTTTTTT,CASSPENGELFF
TRBJ2-3,TRBV7-3,NA,NA,TGTGCCAGCAGCTTATTGGGGGCAACAGATACGCAGTATTTT,CASSLLGATDTQYF
TRBJ2-5,TRBV7-6,NA,TRBD2,TGTGCCAGCAGCTTACCACTAGCGGGAGGGGAGAGAGAGACCCAGTACTTC,CASSLPLAGGERETQYF
TRBJ1-1,TRBV15,NA,NA,TGTGCCACCAGCAGTTCCGTAGCCGAAGGGACTGAAGCTTTCTTT,CATSSSVAEGTEAFF
TRBJ1-5,TRBV2,NA,TRBD1,TGTGCCAGCAGGGAGGGGGCTCAGCAGCCCCAGCATTTT,CASREGAQQPQHF
TRBJ2-7,TRBV7-9,NA,NA,TGTGCCAGCAGCCCAGGGCCGGATACCGAGCAGTACTTC,CASSPGPDTEQYF
TRBJ2-7,TRBV2,NA,NA,TGTGCCAGCAGTTCTGGACCTCAGGACGAGCAGTACTTC,CASSSGPQDEQYF
TRBJ2-5,TRBV5-6,NA,TRBD1,TGTGCCAGCAGCCGCGGACAGGGACTGATTATCGAGACCCAGTACTTC,CASSRGQGLIIETQYF
TRBJ2-2,TRBV7-9,NA,NA,TGTGCCAGCAGCTCCGGGATATCGAACACCGGGGAGCTGTTTTTT,CASSSGISNTGELFF